This T cell receptor (beta chain) emerged from a study of response to subunit inactivated influenza vaccine. MiXCR, applied by TCRdb to the RT-PCR reads, yields one record per CDR3 protein. The data show roughly 500,000 distinct CDR3 sequences, with less than 25% seen just once and around 2.8% held by the top ten. This CDR3 has 16 residues. With 0 bases removed from V and 3 bases from J, the gap between germline ends came to 12 bases. CDR1 KGHSH and CDR2 LQKENI come from the germline V gene. The sample was also linked to a second study, of T cells expressing NK-cell markers. That work adds: The authors made TCR beta cDNA libraries by 5'RACE template switching. This switching added a universal primer site and UMIs.

The chain combines TRBV18 with TRBJ2-1; a possible D gene is TRBD2 (7 bases). The receptor's source is a man between 50 and 59 years old who received an inactivated influenza vaccine. The sequenced sample was CD4+ T cells sorted from PBMCs, obtained roughly 13 days after vaccination. CDR3 in amino acids: CASSPPRGGGYNEQFF. Here the CDR3 DNA reads TGTGCCAGCTCACCACCGCGAGGGGGGGGCTACAATGAGCAGTTCTTC. The full variable domain, with the rest looked up from reference TRBV18 and TRBJ2-1, is NAGVMQNPRHLVRRRGQEARLRCSPMKGHSHVYWYRQLPEEGLKFMVYLQKENIIDESGMPKERFSAEFPKEGPSILRIQQVVRGDSAAYFCASSPPRGGGYNEQFFGPGTRLTVL.